Each of the 31 T cell receptor beta chains below was sequenced from the same sample in a study of response to subunit inactivated influenza vaccine. TCRdb reprocessed the RT-PCR reads with MiXCR, giving one entry per CDR3 protein. The table shows around 850,000 distinct CDR3 sequences, with less than 20% occurring only once. The input for sequencing was PBMCs from blood, taken roughly 5 days after vaccination. Receptor source: a man aged 50 to 60 who received an inactivated influenza vaccine.

The rearrangement uses TRBV6-2 or TRBV6-3 and TRBJ2-1; unclear D gene. The germline V gene encodes CDR1 MNHEY and CDR2 SVGEGT. The CDR3 is 15 residues long. The ends were cut back, 0 bases at V and 5 bases at J, with 11 bases in the middle. The CDR3 loop is CASSYSGQLNNEQFF. The CDR3 bases are TGTGCCAGCAGTTACTCAGGGCAGTTGAACAATGAGCAGTTCTTC.

The CDR3 spells CAISDPSTGNYEQYF. Here the CDR3 DNA reads TGTGCCATCAGTGATCCCTCGACAGGGAACTACGAGCAGTACTTC. The J gene is TRBJ2-7, the V gene TRBV10-3; 7 nucleotides align to TRBD1. J gave up 3 bases and V 3 bases, and 8 bases lay outside the gene matches. Per the germline V gene, CDR1 is ENHRY and CDR2 is SYGVKD. There are 15 residues in the CDR3.

The table lists this clonotype with many counts. The rearrangement uses TRBV12-3 or TRBV12-4 and TRBJ2-3, with D tentatively TRBD2 (5 bases). The CDR3 is 14 amino acids. V gave up 3 bases and J gave up 2 bases, with 9 bases separating them. The CDR3 reads CASSFSGITDTQYF. The CDR3, as DNA: TGTGCCAGCAGTTTTTCCGGGATCACAGATACGCAGTATTTT.

This clonotype was recorded at least ten times. This chain uses TRBV29-1 with TRBJ2-3; no reliable D call. This CDR3 region has 13 residues. The V end lost 6 bases, the J end lost 2 bases, and 12 bases lay between the germline ends. Germline CDR1 and CDR2: SQVTM and ANQGSEA. Written as DNA, the CDR3 is TGCAGCGTCCAACGGCCGCTCACAGATACGCAGTATTTT. Translation: CSVQRPLTDTQYF.

A few counts support this clonotype. This chain links TRBV5-1 with TRBJ2-1; D tentatively fits TRBD1 or TRBD2 (7 bases each). V was pared by 0 bases and J by 6 bases, with 16 bases between. Germline assignment: CDR1 SGHRS and CDR2 YFSETQ. The CDR3 has 16 amino acids. The CDR3 sequence: CASSLDRGGGFNEQFF. The CDR3 DNA reads TGCGCCAGCAGCTTGGACAGGGGAGGGGGGTTCAATGAGCAGTTCTTC.

This clonotype was seen a few times. V gene TRBV6-1 combines with J gene TRBJ2-2, with D perhaps matching TRBD1 (6 bases). The V gene's germline CDR1 is MNHNS and CDR2 SASEGT. The CDR3 extends over 15 amino acids. The V end lost 8 bases, the J end lost 0 bases, and 13 bases lay between the germline ends. The CDR3 loop is CASGITGTNTGELFF. CDR3 in DNA: TGTGCCAGCGGGATTACAGGGACGAACACCGGGGAGCTGTTTTTT.

There are a few counts of this clonotype. The CDR3 spells CSGDRGDQETQYF. CDR3 bases: TGCAGCGGGGACAGGGGCGACCAAGAGACCCAGTACTTC. V is TRBV29-1 and J is TRBJ2-5, with 10 bases fitting TRBD1. The CDR3 sequence is 13 residues long. The V segment lost 7 bases and the J segment 0 bases; nucleotides outside the gene matches: 2. Germline assignment: CDR1 SQVTM and CDR2 ANQGSEA.

V and J are TRBV27 and TRBJ2-7, with D possibly matching TRBD2 (6 bases). The CDR3 is 15 residues long. Trimming took 3 bases from V and 4 from J, leaving 16 bases between them. The germline V gene has CDR1 MNHEY and CDR2 SMNVEV (reference sequence). This chain's CDR3 is CASSFRGSASYEQYF. CDR3 coding DNA: TGTGCCAGCAGTTTTCGGGGGAGTGCTTCGTACGAGCAGTACTTC.

This clonotype was found a few times. The chain carries TRBV20-1 and TRBJ1-1, with TRBD1 matching over 8 bases. Trimming at V came to 6 bases and at J to 1 base, leaving 13 bases not matched to a gene. Germline V gives CDR1 DFQATT, CDR2 SNEGSKA (reference sequence). This CDR3 contains 16 residues. CDR3 DNA: TGCAGTGCGCAGGGACAGGTGAGAATGCGGAACACTGAAGCTTTCTTT. It translates to CSAQGQVRMRNTEAFF.

The J gene is TRBJ2-7, the V gene TRBV6-5; no definite D call. This CDR3 is built from 11 residues. The germline CDR1 and CDR2 sequences are MNHEY and SVGAGI. Trimming cost V 8 bases and J 5 bases, with 10 bases left between them. The CDR3 loop is CASGSSHEQYF. The CDR3, as DNA: TGTGCCAGCGGATCAAGCCACGAGCAGTACTTC.

This clonotype was seen ten or more times. The chain has TRBV29-1 and TRBJ2-7, with 15 positions matching TRBD2. J lost 2 bases, V lost 2 bases, and 7 bases had no gene match. The CDR3 has 17 residues. Germline V gives CDR1 SQVTM, CDR2 ANQGSEA. The chain's CDR3 is CSVENPGLAGGPYEQYF. For the CDR3, the DNA is TGCAGCGTTGAAAATCCGGGACTAGCGGGAGGCCCCTACGAGCAGTACTTC.

This clonotype occurred a few times. This chain links TRBV20-1 with TRBJ2-1; 7 nucleotides align to TRBD2. This CDR3 is 12 amino acids long. V trimming: 6 bases; J trimming: 6 bases; junction bases outside the gene matches: 5. Germline V gene sequence: CDR1 DFQATT, CDR2 SNEGSKA (reference sequence). CDR3: CSAPGLINEQFF. CDR3 coding DNA: TGCAGTGCCCCGGGACTAATCAATGAGCAGTTCTTC.

This clonotype was seen repeatedly, ten times or more. The chain carries TRBV7-2 and TRBJ1-1; D gene unclear. Trimming shortened V by 5 bases and J by 0 bases, and 10 bases separated the two germline ends. The CDR3 totals 14 residues. Germline CDR1 reads SGHTA; CDR2 reads FQGNSA. CDR3 sequence: CASSTAHMNTEAFF. In nucleotides, the CDR3 is TGTGCCAGCAGCACCGCACACATGAACACTGAAGCTTTCTTT. Full variable domain (missing parts from reference TRBV7-2 and TRBJ1-1): GAGVSQSPSNKVTEKGKDVELRCDPISGHTALYWYRQSLGQGLEFLIYFQGNSAPDKSGLPSDRFSAERTGGSVSTLTIQRTQQEDSAVYLCASSTAHMNTEAFFGQGTRLTVV.

This clonotype came up many times. The chain links TRBV7-2 to TRBJ2-3; 8 nucleotides agree with TRBD2. The CDR3 is 13 residues long. The V segment lost 4 bases and the J segment 4 bases; nucleotides outside the gene matches: 1. Per the germline V gene, CDR1 is SGHTA and CDR2 is FQGNSA. The CDR3 spells CASSWTSPDTQYF. The CDR3 DNA reads TGTGCCAGCAGCTGGACTAGCCCAGATACGCAGTATTTT.

The V call is TRBV3-1, the J call TRBJ2-7; D remains ambiguous. The V end lost 2 bases, the J end lost 2 bases, and 4 bases lay between the germline ends. Germline CDR1 reads LGHDT; CDR2 reads YNNKEL (reference sequence). The CDR3 covers 12 residues. The CDR3 is CASSQHAYEQYF. CDR3 nucleotide sequence: TGTGCCAGCAGCCAACACGCCTACGAGCAGTACTTC.

On this clonotype: The junction does not match germline at one end; this may be a read error. The J gene is TRBJ2-5, the V gene TRBV7-2, with D perhaps matching TRBD2 (6 bases). This CDR3 has 15 residues. The germline V gene encodes CDR1 SGHTA and CDR2 FQGNSA. CDR3 in DNA: TGTGCCAGCAGCTTAGGTGCTAGCGAGAGAGAGACCGAGTACTTC. It yields the protein CASSLGASERETEYF.

This clonotype was detected a few times. The chain has TRBV7-9 and TRBJ2-5, with D possibly TRBD1 on 6 matching bases. Per germline, CDR1 SEHNR and CDR2 FQNEAQ (reference sequence). V was clipped by 5 bases and J by 2 bases, with 15 bases between them. The CDR3 runs to 15 residues. DNA of the CDR3: TGTGCCAGCAGCCCCAGACAGGCTGTACAAGAGACCCAGTACTTC. It codes for CASSPRQAVQETQYF.

This chain's CDR3 is CALSAVTDTQYF. CDR3 nucleotide sequence: TGTGCCCTTTCGGCAGTCACAGATACGCAGTATTTT. This rearrangement joins TRBV6-1 to TRBJ2-3; D gene ambiguous. From germline, CDR1 is MNHNS and CDR2 SASEGT. Trimming removed 11 bases at V and 2 bases at J, with 11 bases between. The CDR3 consists of 12 residues.

This clonotype was observed a few times. The gene calls are TRBV7-2 and TRBJ2-1, with 9 bases lining up with TRBD2. There are 14 residues in the CDR3. The V gene's germline CDR1 is SGHTA and CDR2 FQGNSA. Unmatched junction bases numbered 6, after V lost 7 bases and J lost 5 bases. The CDR3 DNA follows: TGTGCCAGCAACCCCGCGGGGGGGCACAATGAGCAGTTCTTC. The encoded protein is CASNPAGGHNEQFF. Drawing the rest from reference TRBV7-2 and TRBJ2-1, the complete variable domain is GAGVSQSPSNKVTEKGKDVELRCDPISGHTALYWYRQSLGQGLEFLIYFQGNSAPDKSGLPSDRFSAERTGGSVSTLTIQRTQQEDSAVYLCASNPAGGHNEQFFGPGTRLTVL.

V gene TRBV10-3 combines with J gene TRBJ2-5; a possible D gene is TRBD2 (6 bases). This CDR3 comprises 13 residues. Looked up from germline, CDR1 is ENHRY and CDR2 is SYGVKD. The V gene lost 6 bases and the J gene lost 5 bases, with 13 bases spanning the gap. The CDR3 sequence: CAIRPRGGETQYF. The DNA of the CDR3 is TGTGCCATCAGGCCTAGGGGAGGCGAGACCCAGTACTTC.

J is TRBJ2-5 and V is TRBV11-2; the D gene is possibly TRBD1 (6 bases). From germline, CDR1 is SGHAT and CDR2 FQNNGV. The CDR3 is 13 residues long. Trimming took off 3 bases at V and 3 bases at J, with 8 bases between the two ends. In DNA, the CDR3 is TGTGCCAGCAGCTTGGGACAAGAAGAGACCCAGTACTTC. Translation: CASSLGQEETQYF. The full variable domain, completed using reference TRBV11-2 and TRBJ2-5, is EAGVAQSPRYKIIEKRQSVAFWCNPISGHATLYWYQQILGQGPKLLIQFQNNGVVDDSQLPKDRFSAERLKGVDSTLKIQPAKLEDSAVYLCASSLGQEETQYFGPGTRLLVL.

This clonotype was seen a few times. This rearrangement joins TRBV4-2 to TRBJ2-7; D is ambiguous. V lost 0 bases and J 2 bases, leaving 11 bases between the germline ends. This CDR3 comprises 15 residues. CDR1 and CDR2 (germline): LGHNA, YNFKEQ. In nucleotides, the CDR3 is TGTGCCAGCAGCCAAGATTTATCGGACCCCTACGAGCAGTACTTC. This gives the protein CASSQDLSDPYEQYF.

This clonotype was recorded once. This may be a read error, as it is one base from a much larger clone. The V call is TRBV5-1, the J call TRBJ2-3; 11 bases match TRBD2. Germline V gene lookup returns CDR1 SGHRS and CDR2 YFSETQ. There are 16 residues in the CDR3. The CDR3 protein is CASRPGTSGSTATQYF. The CDR3 DNA reads as TGCGCCAGCAGGCCAGGGACTAGCGGAAGCACAGCTACGCAGTATTTT.

This rearrangement joins TRBV6-5 to TRBJ1-1; unclear D gene. CDR1 MNHEY and CDR2 SVGAGI come from the germline V gene. V lost 4 bases and J lost 6, with 12 bases in between. The CDR3 covers 13 residues. The CDR3 DNA follows: TGTGCCAGCAGTTTGCGGGTAAGCTCTGAAGCTTTCTTT. This sequence encodes CASSLRVSSEAFF.

This clonotype has more than one count but fewer than ten. The rearrangement links TRBV7-9 to TRBJ2-1; no clear D. Germline V gene data show CDR1 as SEHNR and CDR2 as FQNEAQ (reference sequence). The CDR3 has 13 residues. The ends were cut back, 5 bases at V and 10 bases at J, with 15 bases in the middle. Written as DNA, the CDR3 is TGTGCCAGCAGCCCGCCCGGGTCGCGGGAGCAGTTCTTC. Protein product: CASSPPGSREQFF.

This clonotype was counted ten times or more. The gene calls are TRBV20-1 and TRBJ2-1; 11 bases map to TRBD2. The CDR3 spans 10 residues. CDR1 is DFQATT and CDR2 is SNEGSKA in the germline V gene (reference sequence). J lost 15 bases, V lost 6 bases, and 4 bases had no gene match. In nucleotides, the CDR3 is TGCAGTGCAACCGGGACTAGCGGGTTCTTC. This sequence encodes CSATGTSGFF.

This rearrangement joins TRBV12-3 or TRBV12-4 to TRBJ2-7; 8 bases line up with TRBD1. This CDR3 has 14 amino acids. Unmatched junction bases numbered 6, after V lost 6 bases and J lost 2 bases. CDR3 loop: CASRSGTGAYEQYF. The DNA for the CDR3 is TGTGCCAGCAGATCTGGGACAGGCGCCTACGAGCAGTACTTC.

This clonotype was seen only a few times. The CDR3: CASSSDSSGANVLTF. CDR3 in DNA: TGTGCCAGCAGCTCCGACAGCTCTGGGGCCAACGTCCTGACTTTC. The chain has TRBV7-3 and TRBJ2-6; TRBD1 might be the D (5 bases). Germline assignment: CDR1 SGHTA and CDR2 FQGTGA. The CDR3 is 15 residues long. Trimming took off 4 bases at V and 0 bases at J, with 7 bases between the two ends.

This chain uses TRBV20-1 with TRBJ2-2; D is unclear. The CDR3 loop spans 15 amino acids. Germline V lookup: CDR1 DFQATT, CDR2 SNEGSKA (reference sequence). The ends were cut back, 3 bases at V and 4 bases at J, with 15 bases in the middle. The CDR3 loop reads CSASPFRFGTGELFF. The CDR3 nucleotides are TGCAGTGCTAGTCCATTTAGATTTGGCACCGGGGAGCTGTTTTTT.

This clonotype was counted between two and nine times. This chain links TRBV29-1 with TRBJ2-7; no firm D call. V lost 7 bases to trimming and J lost 0 bases, with 16 bases between them. Germline V gives CDR1 SQVTM, CDR2 ANQGSEA. The CDR3 consists of 14 residues. In nucleotides, the CDR3 is TGCAGCGCCCTTTTGGAGATGACCTCCTACGAGCAGTACTTC. Its protein is CSALLEMTSYEQYF.

The CDR3 protein is CASTLGSGETQYF. The DNA of the CDR3 is TGTGCCAGCACCCTTGGTTCCGGGGAGACCCAGTACTTC. This chain links TRBV6-2 or TRBV6-3 with TRBJ2-5; D call uncertain. V lost 7 bases to trimming and J lost 5 bases, with 14 bases between them. CDR1 and CDR2 from the germline V gene are MNHEY and SVGEGT. The CDR3 is made up of 13 amino acids.